The clone carrying this T cell receptor beta chain has only one observation. The target antigen is unknown. CDR1 SGHRS and CDR2 YFSETQ come from the germline V gene. Trimming took 0 bases from V and 0 from J, leaving 12 bases between them. This CDR3 is built from 17 residues. These data come from a study of T cell responses to AZD1222 COVID-19 vaccine. Study-level findings and limits: Just five to seven people given AZD1222 tested seropositive at baseline. It should be noted that donors were predominantly white British and more often female, and clonal diversity was possibly underestimated. Nearly half of spike-specific TCRs reportedly target variant regions that are unmutated in the B.1.351 and B.1.1.7 variants. Spike-specific TCR breadth and depth rose after two AZD1222 doses.

Generated by immunoSEQ multiplex PCR, the TCRdb table keeps only in-frame clones and is missing some. Altogether about 120,000 clones are present, roughly 88% being singletons, with the ten largest covering approximately 8.8%. This material consisted of peripheral blood, taken on day 0 of AZD1222 vaccination. The V gene is TRBV5-1, the J gene TRBJ2-2; D is unresolved. The TCR was taken from an adult in good health. The CDR3 reads CASSLDPGPANTGELFF. The CDR3 region has the DNA TGCGCCAGCAGCTTGGACCCGGGTCCCGCGAACACCGGGGAGCTGTTTTTT.